The 26 T cell receptor beta chains in this list originate from one sample, sequenced in a study of T cells in Graves' hyperthyroidism and ophthalmopathy (dated by TCRdb to between 2018 and 2021). Receptors were amplified or captured by multiplex PCR. Instrument on record: Illumina HiSeq 2000. The TCR beta CDR3 regions were amplified from the RNA transcripts. The first round of RT-PCR for the TCR CDR3 was performed with the HTBI primer set and the Qiagen OneStep RT-PCR kit. Clones were called with MiXCR by TCRdb after fastp trimmed the public reads at Q25, and only in-frame beta chains were retained. A single entry per CDR3 protein holds the most common genes and DNA from its merged rows. This sample comprises approximately 420,000 distinct CDR3 sequences, around 14% of them detected only once. Around a third of the sample is taken by the ten largest. The source material was blood. The receptors derive from a woman younger than 45 with Graves' hyperthyroidism.

This clonotype was observed many times. The rearrangement uses TRBV24-1 and TRBJ2-6; D is undetermined. Trimming left V 6 bases short and J 0 bases short, with 8 bases between. The length of the CDR3 is 15 residues. In germline, CDR1 is KGHDR, CDR2 SFDVKD. The CDR3 sequence: CATSPASSGANVLTF. The CDR3 DNA reads TGTGCCACCAGTCCCGCGAGCTCTGGGGCCAACGTCCTGACTTTC.

The V and J genes are TRBV29-1 and TRBJ2-2; D might be TRBD2 (7 bases). Germline V lookup: CDR1 SQVTM, CDR2 ANQGSEA. The V end lost 8 bases, the J end lost 0 bases, and 13 bases lay between the germline ends. The CDR3 runs to 14 residues. The CDR3, as DNA: TGCAGCACTAGGGGGGGGCCGAACACCGGGGAGCTGTTTTTT. This codes for CSTRGGPNTGELFF.

The chain carries TRBV19 and TRBJ2-3, with 7 bases aligning to TRBD2. V shed 6 bases, J shed 0 bases, and the junction held 6 bases outside the gene matches. Per the germline V gene, CDR1 is LNHDA and CDR2 is SQIVND (reference sequence). There are 15 residues in the CDR3. CDR3 DNA: TGTGCCAGTAGATCCGGCGGGAGAAGCACAGATACGCAGTATTTT. Amino acids: CASRSGGRSTDTQYF.

The J gene is TRBJ2-1, the V gene TRBV20-1; TRBD2 aligns across 8 bases. V gave up 7 bases and J gave up 8 bases; unmatched junction bases: 19. CDR1 and CDR2 (germline): DFQATT, SNEGSKA (reference sequence). The CDR3 contains 16 residues. The CDR3 region is CSEIIGLGTSRDEQFF. The CDR3 nucleotides read TGCAGTGAAATAATAGGGTTGGGGACTAGTCGGGATGAGCAGTTCTTC.

This clonotype was counted ten times or more. The chain couples TRBV11-2 to TRBJ2-2; 10 bases are shared with TRBD2. The CDR3 totals 20 residues. Trimming removed 1 base from V and 4 bases from J; junction bases left unmatched: 15. The germline V gene has CDR1 SGHAT and CDR2 FQNNGV. The CDR3 DNA reads TGTGCCAGCAGCTTAGTGCGGATCATCGCTAGCGGGAGACCCACCGGGGAGCTGTTTTTT. Encoded protein: CASSLVRIIASGRPTGELFF. Together with reference TRBV11-2 and TRBJ2-2, the CDR3 gives the full variable domain: EAGVAQSPRYKIIEKRQSVAFWCNPISGHATLYWYQQILGQGPKLLIQFQNNGVVDDSQLPKDRFSAERLKGVDSTLKIQPAKLEDSAVYLCASSLVRIIASGRPTGELFFGEGSRLTVL.

V and J are TRBV7-2 and TRBJ1-2; D might be TRBD1 (6 bases). This CDR3 region has 15 residues. Germline V gene data show CDR1 as SGHTA and CDR2 as FQGNSA. V dropped 5 bases and J dropped 7 bases, with 20 bases sitting between them. CDR3 protein: CASSPTPRGRGGYTF. CDR3 sequence (DNA): TGTGCCAGCAGCCCTACCCCCAGGGGAAGGGGTGGCTACACCTTC.

This clonotype was counted many times. This CDR3 is CASSSGQGTGSYEQYF. The CDR3 nucleotides read TGTGCCAGTAGTTCGGGACAGGGAACAGGATCCTACGAGCAGTACTTC. The chain combines TRBV19 with TRBJ2-7; TRBD1 aligns across 9 bases. Germline CDR1 is LNHDA and CDR2 is SQIVND (reference sequence). The length of the CDR3 is 16 residues. V lost 5 bases to trimming and J lost 1 base; unmatched junction nucleotides: 9.

This clonotype was observed at least ten times. V usage is TRBV7-2 and J usage is TRBJ1-1; no clear D gene. The CDR3 spans 15 residues. V lost 5 bases to trimming and J lost 0 bases, with 13 bases between them. Germline V CDR1 and CDR2: SGHTA, FQGNSA. CDR3 region: CASSGGRTMNTEAFF. The DNA of the CDR3 is TGTGCCAGCAGCGGAGGTAGGACCATGAACACTGAAGCTTTCTTT.

The V and J genes are TRBV24-1 and TRBJ2-7, with 11 bases fitting TRBD2. The CDR3 has 17 amino acids. Per germline, CDR1 KGHDR and CDR2 SFDVKD. V dropped 2 bases and J dropped 2; count of bases not matched to a gene: 7. In DNA, the CDR3 is TGTGCCACCAGTGATTCCGCCGGGACTAGCGGTACCTACGAGCAGTACTTC. This encodes CATSDSAGTSGTYEQYF.

The chain uses TRBV29-1 and TRBJ2-1; D is possibly TRBD2 (7 bases). The germline V gene encodes CDR1 SQVTM and CDR2 ANQGSEA. CDR3 length: 13 residues. Trimming removed 5 bases from V and 7 bases from J, with 15 bases in between. In nucleotides, the CDR3 is TGCAGCGTTTCTGGGGGGGGCCCTAATGAGCAGTTCTTC. Encoded protein: CSVSGGGPNEQFF.

This chain joins TRBV27 and TRBJ1-2, with 8 bases matching TRBD1. This CDR3 contains 15 residues. Germline V gene data show CDR1 as MNHEY and CDR2 as SMNVEV (reference sequence). Trimming cost V 6 bases and J 5 bases; bases outside gene matches: 11. The chain's CDR3 is CASSPTQGAFYGYTF. The CDR3 DNA follows: TGTGCCAGCAGCCCCACTCAGGGGGCTTTTTATGGCTACACCTTC.

The chain links TRBV20-1 to TRBJ2-3, with no clear D. Looked up from germline, CDR1 is DFQATT and CDR2 is SNEGSKA (reference sequence). V was pared by 4 bases and J by 2 bases, with 7 bases between. This CDR3 is 12 amino acids long. CDR3 in amino acids: CSAKVDTDTQYF. CDR3 nucleotide sequence: TGCAGTGCTAAGGTTGACACAGATACGCAGTATTTT.

This clonotype was counted at least ten times. The chain has TRBV5-1 and TRBJ2-5; perhaps TRBD1 as D (6 bases). The CDR3 is made up of 14 amino acids. Germline CDR1 and CDR2: SGHRS and YFSETQ. V was shortened by 4 bases and J by 1 base, with 11 bases between the two germline ends. The DNA for the CDR3 is TGCGCCAGCAGCCTACGGACAGTCCAAGAGACCCAGTACTTC. Its protein is CASSLRTVQETQYF.

The chain carries TRBV24-1 and TRBJ2-3, with no clear D. Germline CDR1 and CDR2: KGHDR and SFDVKD. The V end lost 5 bases, the J end lost 2 bases, and 10 bases lay between the germline ends. The CDR3 totals 14 residues. Here the CDR3 reads CATSARTLTDTQYF. The CDR3 coding sequence is TGTGCCACCAGTGCTAGGACCCTCACAGATACGCAGTATTTT.

This clonotype was seen many times. The chain carries TRBV11-2 and TRBJ1-2; D perhaps matches TRBD1 (5 bases). Germline values: CDR1 SGHAT, CDR2 FQNNGV. The CDR3 runs 14 residues. V shed 5 bases and J shed 2 bases, with 12 bases lying between them. DNA for the CDR3: TGTGCCAGCAGCGTAAGGACATCCAACTATGGCTACACCTTC. Translation gives CASSVRTSNYGYTF.

This clonotype was recorded a few times. The rearrangement uses TRBV3-1 and TRBJ1-1; maybe TRBD1 (6 bases). This CDR3 comprises 14 residues. Trimming removed 6 bases at V and 3 bases at J, with 14 bases between. Germline values: CDR1 LGHDT, CDR2 YNNKEL (reference sequence). CDR3 sequence (DNA): TGTGCCAGCAGGACGGGGGGCTGGGACACTGAAGCTTTCTTT. Residues: CASRTGGWDTEAFF.

This clonotype was found many times. The genes are TRBV28 and TRBJ2-3, with D uncertain. This CDR3 has 13 amino acids. Between the trimmed V and J ends, which lost 8 bases and 2 bases, there was a span of 11 bases. Germline lookup yields CDR1 MDHEN and CDR2 SYDVKM. Here the CDR3 reads CASCPALTDTQYF. DNA of the CDR3: TGTGCCAGCTGTCCAGCCCTCACAGATACGCAGTATTTT.

This clonotype was seen a few times. The rearrangement uses TRBV10-3 and TRBJ1-1; unclear D gene. Germline V CDR1 and CDR2: ENHRY, SYGVKD. The CDR3 is made up of 13 amino acids. V dropped 3 bases and J dropped 4 bases, with 9 bases sitting between them. The DNA of the CDR3 is TGTGCCATCAGTGAAGAGGCGCCCACTGAAGCTTTCTTT. Residues: CAISEEAPTEAFF.

CDR3 in DNA: TGCGCCAGCAGCCGAATCGTCCCGGGACAGGGGGCTTCACCCCTCCACTTT. Residues: CASSRIVPGQGASPLHF. The chain joins TRBV4-1 to TRBJ1-6; TRBD1 matches 12 bases. Germline assignment: CDR1 MGHRA and CDR2 YSYEKL. The CDR3 totals 17 residues. Trimming took 4 bases from V and 9 from J; bases not matched to a gene: 10.

The table lists this clonotype with many counts. The gene calls are TRBV11-2 and TRBJ1-1; D is uncertain. The CDR3 consists of 13 residues. The V gene lost 5 bases and the J gene lost 8 bases, with 15 bases spanning the gap. Germline CDR1 is SGHAT and CDR2 is FQNNGV. The CDR3 nucleotides are TGTGCCAGCAGCCGGCCAGCCGTTGGCGAAGCTTTCTTT. Protein sequence: CASSRPAVGEAFF.

This clonotype turned up a few times. The V call is TRBV3-1, the J call TRBJ1-4; D remains unclear. This CDR3 region has 15 residues. Per germline, CDR1 LGHDT and CDR2 YNNKEL (reference sequence). Trimming shortened V by 1 base and J by 6 bases, and 12 bases separated the two germline ends. The CDR3 protein is CASSQVGGRDEKLFF. CDR3 coding DNA: TGTGCCAGCAGCCAAGTTGGTGGACGGGATGAAAAACTGTTTTTT. The full variable domain, its missing parts supplied by reference TRBV3-1 and TRBJ1-4, is DTAVSQTPKYLVTQMGNDKSIKCEQNLGHDTMYWYKQDSKKFLKIMFSYNNKELIINETVPNRFSPKSPDKAHLNLHINSLELGDSAVYFCASSQVGGRDEKLFFGSGTQLSVL.

This clonotype was detected many times. The chain joins TRBV5-1 to TRBJ2-3, with 7 bases identical to TRBD1. Per germline, CDR1 SGHRS and CDR2 YFSETQ. This CDR3 comprises 14 residues. V shed 0 bases, J shed 3 bases, and the junction held 1 base outside the gene matches. The CDR3 DNA sequence: TGCGCCAGCAGCTTGGAGGGGGCGACAGATACGCAGTATTTT. It is translated as CASSLEGATDTQYF.

This clonotype was detected only a few times. This sequence joins TRBV3-1 and TRBJ1-1; 8 bases fit TRBD1. V gave up 1 base and J gave up 8 bases; unmatched junction bases: 6. Per the germline V gene, CDR1 is LGHDT and CDR2 is YNNKEL (reference sequence). The length of the CDR3 is 14 residues. The CDR3: CASSQVAGDREAFF. The CDR3 DNA follows: TGTGCCAGCAGCCAAGTCGCAGGGGACAGGGAAGCTTTCTTT.

This clonotype was counted many times. V and J are TRBV28 and TRBJ2-1, with 10 bases matching TRBD2. In germline, CDR1 is MDHEN, CDR2 SYDVKM. There are 15 residues in the CDR3. Trimming at V came to 5 bases and at J to 4 bases, leaving 5 bases not matched to a gene. CDR3 loop: CASSPKLAGYNEQFF. The CDR3 region has the DNA TGTGCCAGCAGTCCAAAACTAGCGGGGTACAATGAGCAGTTCTTC. The full variable domain, its missing parts supplied by reference TRBV28 and TRBJ2-1, is DVKVTQSSRYLVKRTGEKVFLECVQDMDHENMFWYRQDPGLGLRLIYFSYDVKMKEKGDIPEGYSVSREKKERFSLILESASTNQTSMYLCASSPKLAGYNEQFFGPGTRLTVL.

At least ten counts were recorded for this clonotype. This CDR3 reads CASSLIGGDTDTQYF. CDR3 in DNA: TGTGCCAGCAGTTTGATTGGTGGGGACACAGATACGCAGTATTTT. The J gene is TRBJ2-3, the V gene TRBV27; D remains ambiguous. V was shortened by 3 bases and J by 2 bases, with 12 bases between the two germline ends. Germline V gene sequence: CDR1 MNHEY, CDR2 SMNVEV (reference sequence). This CDR3 region has 15 residues.

This clonotype appeared many times. The chain carries TRBV13 and TRBJ2-5; TRBD2 matches 8 bases. Germline assignment: CDR1 PRHDT and CDR2 FYEKMQ (reference sequence). V was pared by 2 bases and J by 2 bases, with 7 bases of the junction left unmatched. The CDR3 contains 16 residues. The CDR3 nucleotides read TGTGCCAGCAGCTTAATAGGACGACTAGCGCAAGAGACCCAGTACTTC. Its translation is CASSLIGRLAQETQYF.